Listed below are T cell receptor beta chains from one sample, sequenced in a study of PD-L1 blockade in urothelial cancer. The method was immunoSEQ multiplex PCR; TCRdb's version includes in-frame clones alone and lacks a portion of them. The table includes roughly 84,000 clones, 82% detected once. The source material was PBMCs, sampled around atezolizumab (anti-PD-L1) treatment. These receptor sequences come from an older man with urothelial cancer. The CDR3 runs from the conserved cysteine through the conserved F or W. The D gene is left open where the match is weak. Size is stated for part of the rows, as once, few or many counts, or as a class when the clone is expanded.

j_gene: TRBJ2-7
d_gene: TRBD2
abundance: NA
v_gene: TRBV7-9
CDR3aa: CASSPGTSSYEQYF
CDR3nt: TGTGCCAGCAGCCCGGGGACTAGCTCCTACGAGCAGTACTTC

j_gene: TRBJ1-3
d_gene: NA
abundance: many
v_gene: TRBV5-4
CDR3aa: CASSLAGEPTIYF
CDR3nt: TGTGCCAGCAGCTTGGCGGGGGAGCCCACCATATATTTT

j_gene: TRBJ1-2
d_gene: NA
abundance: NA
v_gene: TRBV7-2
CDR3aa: CASSQSSYGYTF
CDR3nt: TGTGCCAGCAGCCAATCTAGCTATGGCTACACCTTC

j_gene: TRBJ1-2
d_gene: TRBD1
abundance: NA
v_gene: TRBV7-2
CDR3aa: CASSLGGTGANGYTF
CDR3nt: TGTGCCAGCAGCTTGGGCGGGACAGGAGCCAATGGCTACACCTTC

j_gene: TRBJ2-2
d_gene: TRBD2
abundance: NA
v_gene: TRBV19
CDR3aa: CASTPSLAVLLNTGELFF
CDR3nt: TGTGCCAGTACCCCGTCGCTAGCGGTTTTATTAAACACCGGGGAGCTGTTTTTT

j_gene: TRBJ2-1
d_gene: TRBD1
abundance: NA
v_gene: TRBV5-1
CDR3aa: CASSLEGQDYNEQFF
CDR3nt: TGCGCCAGCAGCTTGGAGGGACAGGACTACAATGAGCAGTTCTTC

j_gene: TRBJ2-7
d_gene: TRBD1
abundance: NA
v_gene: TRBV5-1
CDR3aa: CASSLEVTGELGEQYF
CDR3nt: TGCGCCAGCAGCTTGGAAGTGACAGGGGAACTGGGGGAGCAGTACTTC

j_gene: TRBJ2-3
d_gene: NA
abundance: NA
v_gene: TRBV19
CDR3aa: CASSMGGGDTQYF
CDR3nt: TGTGCCAGTAGTATGGGTGGAGGAGATACGCAGTATTTT

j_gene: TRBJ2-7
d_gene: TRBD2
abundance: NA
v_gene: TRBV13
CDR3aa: CASSLPSGSRDEQYF
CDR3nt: TGTGCCAGCAGCTTACCTAGCGGGAGTAGAGACGAGCAGTACTTC

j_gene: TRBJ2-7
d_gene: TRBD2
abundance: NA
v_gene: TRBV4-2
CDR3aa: CASSQEGTSGGAGEQYF
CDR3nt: TGTGCCAGCAGCCAAGAAGGGACTAGCGGGGGGGCAGGCGAGCAGTACTTC

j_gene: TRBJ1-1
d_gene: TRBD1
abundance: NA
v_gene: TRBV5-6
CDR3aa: CASSGTGALNTEAFF
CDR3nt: TGTGCCAGCAGCGGGACAGGGGCCCTAAACACTGAAGCTTTCTTT

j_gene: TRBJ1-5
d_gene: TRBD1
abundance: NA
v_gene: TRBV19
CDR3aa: CASSNRAGGSNQPQHF
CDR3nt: TGTGCCAGTAGTAACCGGGCAGGGGGGAGCAATCAGCCCCAGCATTTT

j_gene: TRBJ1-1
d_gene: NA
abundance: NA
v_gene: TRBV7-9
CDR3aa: CASSLEQGRYTEAFF
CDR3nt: TGTGCCAGCAGCCTAGAACAGGGAAGGTACACTGAAGCTTTCTTT

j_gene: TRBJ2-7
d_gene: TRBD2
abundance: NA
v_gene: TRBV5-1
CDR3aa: CASSLGVSGGEQYF
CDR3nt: TGCGCCAGCAGCTTGGGGGTTAGCGGGGGAGAGCAGTACTTC

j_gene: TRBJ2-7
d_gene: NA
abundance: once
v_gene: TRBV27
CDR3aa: CASSSGNRHEQYF
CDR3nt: TGTGCCAGCAGTTCGGGGAATCGTCACGAGCAGTACTTC

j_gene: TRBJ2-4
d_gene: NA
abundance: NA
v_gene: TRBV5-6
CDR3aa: CASSSGGPRDPQYF
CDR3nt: TGTGCCAGCAGCTCGGGGGGCCCTCGAGACCCCCAGTACTTC

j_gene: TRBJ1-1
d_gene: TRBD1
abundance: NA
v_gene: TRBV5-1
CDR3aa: CASRQTGGIGWNTEAFF
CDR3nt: TGCGCCAGCAGACAGACAGGGGGTATCGGTTGGAACACTGAAGCTTTCTTT

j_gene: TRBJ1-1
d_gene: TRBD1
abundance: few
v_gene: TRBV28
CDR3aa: CASSDRAEAFF
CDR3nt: TGTGCCAGCAGCGACAGGGCTGAAGCTTTCTTT

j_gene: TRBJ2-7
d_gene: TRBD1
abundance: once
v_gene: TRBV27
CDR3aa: CASSFYGQGESEQYF
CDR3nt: TGTGCCAGCAGTTTCTATGGACAGGGAGAGAGTGAGCAGTACTTC

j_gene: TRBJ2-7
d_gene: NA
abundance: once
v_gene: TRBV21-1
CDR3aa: CASSKDIYEQYF
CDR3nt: TGTGCCAGCAGCAAGGACATCTACGAGCAGTACTTC

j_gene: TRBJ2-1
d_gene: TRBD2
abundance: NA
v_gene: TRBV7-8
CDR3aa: CASSGLADRGYNEQFF
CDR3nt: TGTGCCAGCAGCGGTCTAGCGGACCGCGGATACAATGAGCAGTTCTTC

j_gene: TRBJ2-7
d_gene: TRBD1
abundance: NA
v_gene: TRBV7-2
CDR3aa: CASSGDRSSYEQYF
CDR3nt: TGTGCCAGCAGCGGGGACAGGAGCTCCTACGAGCAGTACTTC

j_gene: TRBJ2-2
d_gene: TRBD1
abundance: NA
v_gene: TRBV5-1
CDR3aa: CASSQTWTGITGELFF
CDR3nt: TGCGCCAGCAGCCAAACTTGGACAGGGATCACCGGGGAGCTGTTTTTT

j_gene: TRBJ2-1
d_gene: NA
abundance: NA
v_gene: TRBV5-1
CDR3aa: CASSLVMGATSLYNEQFF
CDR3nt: TGCGCCAGCAGCTTGGTAATGGGGGCCACCTCCCTATACAATGAGCAGTTCTTC

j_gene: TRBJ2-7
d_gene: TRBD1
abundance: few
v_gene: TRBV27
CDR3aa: CASRGTDSYEQYF
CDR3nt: TGTGCCAGCAGGGGGACAGACTCCTACGAGCAGTACTTC

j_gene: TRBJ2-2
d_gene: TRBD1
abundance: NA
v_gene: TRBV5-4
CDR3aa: CASSPPGGLNTGELFF
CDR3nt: TGTGCCAGCAGCCCCCCAGGGGGCCTGAACACCGGGGAGCTGTTTTTT

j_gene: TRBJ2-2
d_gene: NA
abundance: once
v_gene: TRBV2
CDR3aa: CASTERRANTGELFF
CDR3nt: TGTGCCAGCACCGAGAGGCGGGCAAACACCGGGGAGCTGTTTTTT

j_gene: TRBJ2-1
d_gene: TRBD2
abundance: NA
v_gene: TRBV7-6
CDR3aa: CASSVTSGGGLSYNEQFF
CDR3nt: TGTGCCAGCAGCGTAACTAGCGGGGGGGGATTATCCTACAATGAGCAGTTCTTC

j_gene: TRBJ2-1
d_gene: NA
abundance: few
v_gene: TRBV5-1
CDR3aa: CASSLGGGASFNEQFF
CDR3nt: TGCGCCAGCAGCTTGGGAGGGGGGGCGTCTTTTAATGAGCAGTTCTTC

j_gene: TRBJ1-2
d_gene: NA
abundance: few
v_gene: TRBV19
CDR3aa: CASSVQGSAWDGYTF
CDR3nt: TGTGCCAGTAGTGTACAGGGCTCCGCGTGGGATGGCTACACCTTC

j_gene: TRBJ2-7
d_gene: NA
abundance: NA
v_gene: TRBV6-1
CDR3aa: CASFLAPDSQEQYF
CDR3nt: TGTGCCAGCTTCCTTGCACCCGACTCACAAGAGCAGTACTTC

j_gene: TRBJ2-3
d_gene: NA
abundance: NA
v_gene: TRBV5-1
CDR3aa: CASKAGSTDTQYF
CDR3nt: TGCGCCAGCAAGGCGGGTAGCACAGATACGCAGTATTTT

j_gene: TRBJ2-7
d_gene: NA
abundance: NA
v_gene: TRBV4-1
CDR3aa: CASSHQGRTYEQYF
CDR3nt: TGCGCCAGCAGCCACCAGGGTCGTACCTACGAGCAGTACTTC

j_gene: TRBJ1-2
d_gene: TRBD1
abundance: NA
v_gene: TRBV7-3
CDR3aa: CASSLGGTGTLDGYTF
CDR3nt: TGTGCCAGCAGCTTAGGGGGGACAGGGACCCTTGATGGCTACACCTTC

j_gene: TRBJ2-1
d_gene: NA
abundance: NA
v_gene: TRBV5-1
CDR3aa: CASSPGQRPSNEQFF
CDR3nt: TGCGCCAGCAGCCCCGGACAGAGGCCCTCCAATGAGCAGTTCTTC

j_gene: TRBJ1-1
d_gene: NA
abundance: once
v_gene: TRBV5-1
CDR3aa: CASSPRQDSVSTEAFF
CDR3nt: TGCGCCAGCAGCCCCCGACAGGATTCAGTGAGCACTGAAGCTTTCTTT

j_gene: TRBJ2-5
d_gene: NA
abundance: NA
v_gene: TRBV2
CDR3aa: CASSDLRDSVETQYF
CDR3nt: TGTGCCAGCAGTGATCTCCGAGATAGCGTAGAGACCCAGTACTTC

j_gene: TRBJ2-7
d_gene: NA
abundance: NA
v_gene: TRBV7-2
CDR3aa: CASRFGLFSYEQYF
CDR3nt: TGTGCCAGCAGATTTGGGCTATTCTCCTACGAGCAGTACTTC

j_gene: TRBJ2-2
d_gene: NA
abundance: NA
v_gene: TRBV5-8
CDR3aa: CASSLDRHTGELFF
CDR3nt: TGTGCCAGCAGCTTGGACAGACACACCGGGGAGCTGTTTTTT

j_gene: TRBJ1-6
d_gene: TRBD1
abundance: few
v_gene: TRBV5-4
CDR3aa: CASSLGQGLGSPLHF
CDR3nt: TGTGCCAGCAGCTTAGGACAGGGTTTAGGGTCACCCCTCCACTTT

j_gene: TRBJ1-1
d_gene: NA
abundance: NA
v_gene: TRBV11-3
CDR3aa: CASSSGGNTEAFF
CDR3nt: TGTGCCAGCAGCTCCGGGGGAAACACTGAAGCTTTCTTT

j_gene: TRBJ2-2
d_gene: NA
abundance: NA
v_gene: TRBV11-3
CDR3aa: CASSLSESVSAGELFF
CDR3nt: TGTGCCAGCAGCTTATCGGAGTCGGTTAGTGCCGGGGAGCTGTTTTTT

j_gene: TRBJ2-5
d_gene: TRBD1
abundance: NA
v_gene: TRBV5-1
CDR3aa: CASNSDPGQRETQYF
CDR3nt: TGCGCCAGCAACTCCGACCCGGGACAGCGAGAGACCCAGTACTTC

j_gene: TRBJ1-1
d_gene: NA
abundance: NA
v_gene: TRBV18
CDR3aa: CASSGGGRNTEAFF
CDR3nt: TGTGCCAGCTCAGGGGGGGGACGGAACACTGAAGCTTTCTTT

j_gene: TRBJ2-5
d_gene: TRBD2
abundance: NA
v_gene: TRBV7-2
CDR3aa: CASSPGTSQGTQYF
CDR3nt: TGTGCCAGCAGCCCGGGGACTAGCCAAGGGACCCAGTACTTC